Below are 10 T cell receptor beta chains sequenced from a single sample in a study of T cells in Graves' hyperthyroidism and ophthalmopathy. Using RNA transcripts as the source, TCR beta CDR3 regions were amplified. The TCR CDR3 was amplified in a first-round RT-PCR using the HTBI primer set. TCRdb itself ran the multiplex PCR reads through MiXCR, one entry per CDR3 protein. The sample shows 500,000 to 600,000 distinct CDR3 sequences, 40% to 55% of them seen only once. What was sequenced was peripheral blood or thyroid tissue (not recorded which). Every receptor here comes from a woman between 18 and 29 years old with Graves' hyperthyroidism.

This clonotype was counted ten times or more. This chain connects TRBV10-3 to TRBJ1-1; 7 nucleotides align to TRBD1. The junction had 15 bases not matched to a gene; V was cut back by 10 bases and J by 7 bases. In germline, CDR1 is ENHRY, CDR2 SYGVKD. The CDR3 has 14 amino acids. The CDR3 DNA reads TGTGCCACCCGGACAGGAGAATATGTGAATGAAGCTTTCTTT. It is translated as CATRTGEYVNEAFF.

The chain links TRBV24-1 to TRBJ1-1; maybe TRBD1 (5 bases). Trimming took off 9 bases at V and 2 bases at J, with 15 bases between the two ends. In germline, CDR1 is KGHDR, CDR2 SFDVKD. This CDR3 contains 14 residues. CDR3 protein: CATASAGPNTEAFF. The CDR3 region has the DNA TGTGCCACCGCCTCCGCGGGACCCAACACTGAAGCTTTCTTT.

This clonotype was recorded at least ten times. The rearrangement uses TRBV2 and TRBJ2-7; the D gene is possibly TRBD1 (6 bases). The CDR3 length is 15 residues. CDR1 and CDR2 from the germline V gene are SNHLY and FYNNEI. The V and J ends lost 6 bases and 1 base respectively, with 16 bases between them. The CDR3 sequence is CASRQGQLNSYEQYF. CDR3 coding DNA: TGTGCCAGCAGACAAGGACAGCTTAATTCCTACGAGCAGTACTTC.

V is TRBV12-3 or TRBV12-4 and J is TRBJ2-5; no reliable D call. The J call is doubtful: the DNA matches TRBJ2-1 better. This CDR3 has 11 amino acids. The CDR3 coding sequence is TGTGCCAGCAGCTCGATCGATGAGCAGTTCTTC. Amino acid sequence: CASSSIDEQFF.

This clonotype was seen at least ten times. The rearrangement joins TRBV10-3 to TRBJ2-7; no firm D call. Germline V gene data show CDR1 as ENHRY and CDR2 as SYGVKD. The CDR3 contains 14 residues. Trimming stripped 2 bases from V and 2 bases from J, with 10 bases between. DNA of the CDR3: TGTGCCATCAGTGAGATTGGTAGCCCCTACGAGCAGTACTTC. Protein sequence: CAISEIGSPYEQYF.

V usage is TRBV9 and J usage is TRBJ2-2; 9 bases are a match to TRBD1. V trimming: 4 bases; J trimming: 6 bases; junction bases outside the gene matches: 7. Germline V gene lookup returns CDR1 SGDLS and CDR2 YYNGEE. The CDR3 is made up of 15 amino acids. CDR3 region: CASSNSGTGPGELFF. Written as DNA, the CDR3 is TGTGCCAGCAGCAACTCCGGGACAGGGCCCGGGGAGCTGTTTTTT.

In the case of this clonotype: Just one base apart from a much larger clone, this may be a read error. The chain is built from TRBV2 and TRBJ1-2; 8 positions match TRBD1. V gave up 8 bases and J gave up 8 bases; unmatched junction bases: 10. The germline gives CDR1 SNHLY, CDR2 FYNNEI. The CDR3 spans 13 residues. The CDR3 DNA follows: TGTGCCAGCTACGGGCAGGGGGCAAGAGGCTACACCTTC. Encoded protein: CASYGQGARGYTF.

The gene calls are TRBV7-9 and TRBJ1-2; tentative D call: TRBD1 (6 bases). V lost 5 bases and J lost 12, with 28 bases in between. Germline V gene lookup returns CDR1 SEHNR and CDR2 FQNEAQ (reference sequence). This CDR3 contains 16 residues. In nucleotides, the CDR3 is TGTGCCAGCAGCGCCGGACGTACAGGGTCGAGGCCTGGAAACACCTTC. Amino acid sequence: CASSAGRTGSRPGNTF.

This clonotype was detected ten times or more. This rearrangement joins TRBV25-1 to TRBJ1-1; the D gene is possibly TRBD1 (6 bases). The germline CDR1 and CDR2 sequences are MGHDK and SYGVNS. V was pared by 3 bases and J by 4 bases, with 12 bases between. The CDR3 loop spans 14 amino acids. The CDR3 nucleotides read TGTGCCAGCAGTGAGGGGGGCTACTCCACTGAAGCTTTCTTT. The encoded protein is CASSEGGYSTEAFF.

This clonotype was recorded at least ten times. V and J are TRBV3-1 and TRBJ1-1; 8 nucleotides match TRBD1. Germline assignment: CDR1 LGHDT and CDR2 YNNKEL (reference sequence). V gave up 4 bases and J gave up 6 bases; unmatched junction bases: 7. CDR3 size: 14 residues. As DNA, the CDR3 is TGTGCCAGCAGCCTATACCCACAGGGGGCTGAAGCTTTCTTT. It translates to CASSLYPQGAEAFF.